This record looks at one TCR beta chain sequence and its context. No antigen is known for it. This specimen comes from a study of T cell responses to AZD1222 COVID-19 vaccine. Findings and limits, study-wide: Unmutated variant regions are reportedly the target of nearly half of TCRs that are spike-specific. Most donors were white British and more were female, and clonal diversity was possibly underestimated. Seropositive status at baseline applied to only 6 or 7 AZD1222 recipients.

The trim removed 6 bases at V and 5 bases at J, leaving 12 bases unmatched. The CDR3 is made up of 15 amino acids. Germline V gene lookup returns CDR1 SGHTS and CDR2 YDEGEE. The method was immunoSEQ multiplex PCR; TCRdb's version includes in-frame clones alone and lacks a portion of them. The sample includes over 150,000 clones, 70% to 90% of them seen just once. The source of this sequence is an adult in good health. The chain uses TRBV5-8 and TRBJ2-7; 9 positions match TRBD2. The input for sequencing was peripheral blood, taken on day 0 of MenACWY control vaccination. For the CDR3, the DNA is TGTGCCAGCACCATGAGGGGACTAGCCGGCCACGAGCAGTACTTC. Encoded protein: CASTMRGLAGHEQYF.